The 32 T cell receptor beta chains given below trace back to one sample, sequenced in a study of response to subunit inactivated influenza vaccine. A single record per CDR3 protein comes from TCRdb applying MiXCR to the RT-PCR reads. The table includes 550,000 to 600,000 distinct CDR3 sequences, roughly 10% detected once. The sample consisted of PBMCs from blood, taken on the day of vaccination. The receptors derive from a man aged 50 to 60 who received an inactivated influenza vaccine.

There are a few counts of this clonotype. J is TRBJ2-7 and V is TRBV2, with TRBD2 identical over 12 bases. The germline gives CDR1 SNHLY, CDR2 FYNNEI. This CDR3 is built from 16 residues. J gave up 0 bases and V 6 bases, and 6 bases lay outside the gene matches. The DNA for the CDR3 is TGTGCCAGCAGGCGACTAGCGGGAGACCACTCCTACGAGCAGTACTTC. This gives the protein CASRRLAGDHSYEQYF. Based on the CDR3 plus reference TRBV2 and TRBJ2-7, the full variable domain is EPEVTQTPSHQVTQMGQEVILRCVPISNHLYFYWYRQILGQKVEFLVSFYNNEISEKSEIFDDQFSVERPDGSNFTLKIRSTKLEDSAMYFCASRRLAGDHSYEQYFGPGTRLTVT.

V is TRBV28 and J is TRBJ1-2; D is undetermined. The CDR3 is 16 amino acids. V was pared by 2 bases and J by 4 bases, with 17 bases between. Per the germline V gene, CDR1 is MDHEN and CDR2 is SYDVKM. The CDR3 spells CASSLVSLSGGYGYTF. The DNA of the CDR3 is TGTGCCAGCAGTTTAGTCTCTCTGTCGGGAGGCTATGGCTACACCTTC.

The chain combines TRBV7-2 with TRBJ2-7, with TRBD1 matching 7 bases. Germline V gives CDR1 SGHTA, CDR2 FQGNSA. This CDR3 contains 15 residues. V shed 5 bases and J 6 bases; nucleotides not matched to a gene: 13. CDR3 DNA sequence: TGTGCCAGCAGCCCACCGGGCAGGGGGATGTTCGAGCAGTACTTC. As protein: CASSPPGRGMFEQYF.

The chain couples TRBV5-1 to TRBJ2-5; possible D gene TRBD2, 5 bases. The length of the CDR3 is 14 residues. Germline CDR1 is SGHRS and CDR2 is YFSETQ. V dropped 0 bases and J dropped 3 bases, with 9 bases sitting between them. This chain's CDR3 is CASSLVRGKETQYF. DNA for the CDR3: TGCGCCAGCAGCTTGGTTCGGGGAAAAGAGACCCAGTACTTC.

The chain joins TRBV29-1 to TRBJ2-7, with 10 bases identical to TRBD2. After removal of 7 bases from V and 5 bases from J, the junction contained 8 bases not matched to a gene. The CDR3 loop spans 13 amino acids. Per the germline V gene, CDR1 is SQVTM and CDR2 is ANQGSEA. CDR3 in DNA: TGCAGCGGCATCGGGACTAGCGTAGACGAGCAGTACTTC. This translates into CSGIGTSVDEQYF.

CDR3 nucleotide sequence: TGCGCCAGCAGCCAAGGCTCCCCAGTGGCCAAAAACATTCAGTACTTC. Protein sequence: CASSQGSPVAKNIQYF. This chain links TRBV4-1 with TRBJ2-4; D remains unclear. Trimming left V 1 base short and J 1 base short, with 11 bases between. Germline-derived CDR1 and CDR2 are MGHRA and YSYEKL. The CDR3 runs to 16 residues.

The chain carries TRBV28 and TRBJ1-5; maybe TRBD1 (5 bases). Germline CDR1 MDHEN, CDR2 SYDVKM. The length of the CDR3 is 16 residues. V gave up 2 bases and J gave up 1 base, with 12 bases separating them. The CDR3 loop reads CASSLNPGMSNQPQHF. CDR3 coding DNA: TGTGCCAGCAGTTTAAATCCAGGGATGAGCAATCAGCCCCAGCATTTT.

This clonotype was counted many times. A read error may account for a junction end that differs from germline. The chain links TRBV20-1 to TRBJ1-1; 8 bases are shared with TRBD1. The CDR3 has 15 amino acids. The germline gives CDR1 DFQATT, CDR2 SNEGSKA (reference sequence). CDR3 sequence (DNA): TGCAGTGCTAGCTTACCCACTCGGAGACAGGGGTTATTGGTCTTT. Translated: CSASLPTRRQGLLVF.

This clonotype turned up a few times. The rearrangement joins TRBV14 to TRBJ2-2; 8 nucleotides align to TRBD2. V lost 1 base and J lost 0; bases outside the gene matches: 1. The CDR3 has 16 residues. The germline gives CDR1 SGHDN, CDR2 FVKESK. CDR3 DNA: TGTGCCAGCAGCCAAGCGCGGGGGGCGAACACCGGGGAGCTGTTTTTT. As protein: CASSQARGANTGELFF. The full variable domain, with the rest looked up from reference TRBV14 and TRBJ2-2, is EAGVTQFPSHSVIEKGQTVTLRCDPISGHDNLYWYRRVMGKEIKFLLHFVKESKQDESGMPNNRFLAERTGGTYSTLKVQPAELEDSGVYFCASSQARGANTGELFFGEGSRLTVL.

The CDR3: CASSRWGLAAASTDTQYF. In DNA, the CDR3 is TGTGCCAGTAGTAGGTGGGGACTAGCGGCCGCTAGCACAGATACGCAGTATTTT. This chain joins TRBV19 and TRBJ2-3; 11 bases agree with TRBD2. The V gene's germline CDR1 is LNHDA and CDR2 SQIVND (reference sequence). V shed 4 bases and J 0 bases; nucleotides not matched to a gene: 9. This CDR3 is 18 amino acids long.

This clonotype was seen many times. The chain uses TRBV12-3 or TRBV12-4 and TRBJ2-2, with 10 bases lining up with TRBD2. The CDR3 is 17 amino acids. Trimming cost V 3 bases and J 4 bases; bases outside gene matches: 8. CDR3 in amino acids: CASSFWAAGGGTGELFF. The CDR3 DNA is TGTGCCAGCAGTTTTTGGGCAGCGGGAGGGGGCACCGGGGAGCTGTTTTTT.

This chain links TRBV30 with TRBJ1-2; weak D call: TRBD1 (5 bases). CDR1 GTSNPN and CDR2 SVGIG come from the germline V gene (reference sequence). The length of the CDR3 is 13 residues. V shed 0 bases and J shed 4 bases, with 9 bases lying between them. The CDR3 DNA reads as TGTGCCTGGAGTGTAAGGGGAATCTATGGCTACACCTTC. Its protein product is CAWSVRGIYGYTF.

CDR3 region: CASSLATSGELFF. The CDR3 DNA sequence: TGTGCCAGCAGTTTAGCGACTTCCGGGGAGCTGTTTTTT. The chain joins TRBV12-3 or TRBV12-4 to TRBJ2-2; unclear D gene. CDR3 length: 13 amino acids. The ends were cut back, 0 bases at V and 6 bases at J, with 5 bases in the middle.

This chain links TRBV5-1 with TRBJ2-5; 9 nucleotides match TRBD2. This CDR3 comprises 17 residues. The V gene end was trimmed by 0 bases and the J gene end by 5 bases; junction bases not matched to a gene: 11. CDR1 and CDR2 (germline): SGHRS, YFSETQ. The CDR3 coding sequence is TGCGCCAGCAGCTTGGCTAGCGGGAAATCGGCCGTGGAGACCCAGTACTTC. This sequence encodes CASSLASGKSAVETQYF. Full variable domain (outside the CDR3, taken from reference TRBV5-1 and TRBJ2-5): KAGVTQTPRYLIKTRGQQVTLSCSPISGHRSVSWYQQTPGQGLQFLFEYFSETQRNKGNFPGRFSGRQFSNSRSEMNVSTLELGDSALYLCASSLASGKSAVETQYFGPGTRLLVL.

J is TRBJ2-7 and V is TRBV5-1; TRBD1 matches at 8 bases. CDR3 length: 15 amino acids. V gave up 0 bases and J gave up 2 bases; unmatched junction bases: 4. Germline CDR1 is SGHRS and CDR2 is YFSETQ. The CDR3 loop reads CASSLDGTGAYEQYF. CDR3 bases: TGCGCCAGCAGCTTGGACGGGACAGGTGCCTACGAGCAGTACTTC.

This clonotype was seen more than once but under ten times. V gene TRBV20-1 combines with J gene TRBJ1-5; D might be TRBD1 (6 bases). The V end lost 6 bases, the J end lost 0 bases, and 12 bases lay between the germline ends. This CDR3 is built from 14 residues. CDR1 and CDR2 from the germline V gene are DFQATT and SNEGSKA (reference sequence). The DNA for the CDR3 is TGCAGTGCCCCCCTAGGGGGTAGCAATCAGCCCCAGCATTTT. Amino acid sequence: CSAPLGGSNQPQHF.

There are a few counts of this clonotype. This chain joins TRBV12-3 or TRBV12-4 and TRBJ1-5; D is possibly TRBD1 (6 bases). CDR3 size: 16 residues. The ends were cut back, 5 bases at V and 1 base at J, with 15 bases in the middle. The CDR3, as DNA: TGTGCCAGCAGTAGAACAGGGTATGGGAGCAATCAGCCCCAGCATTTT. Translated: CASSRTGYGSNQPQHF.

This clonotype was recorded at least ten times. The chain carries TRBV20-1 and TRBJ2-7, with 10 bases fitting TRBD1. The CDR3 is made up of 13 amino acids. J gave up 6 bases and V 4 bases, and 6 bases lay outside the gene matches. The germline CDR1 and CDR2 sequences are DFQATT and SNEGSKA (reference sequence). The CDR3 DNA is TGCAGTGCTACCGGGACAGGGGATAGCGAGCAGTACTTC. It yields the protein CSATGTGDSEQYF.

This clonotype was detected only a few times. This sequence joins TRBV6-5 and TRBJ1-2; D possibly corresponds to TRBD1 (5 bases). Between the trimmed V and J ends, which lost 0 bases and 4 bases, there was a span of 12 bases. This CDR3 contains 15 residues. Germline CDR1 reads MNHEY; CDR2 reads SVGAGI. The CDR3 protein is CASSYSIGGSYGYTF. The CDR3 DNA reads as TGTGCCAGCAGTTACTCCATCGGGGGGTCCTATGGCTACACCTTC.

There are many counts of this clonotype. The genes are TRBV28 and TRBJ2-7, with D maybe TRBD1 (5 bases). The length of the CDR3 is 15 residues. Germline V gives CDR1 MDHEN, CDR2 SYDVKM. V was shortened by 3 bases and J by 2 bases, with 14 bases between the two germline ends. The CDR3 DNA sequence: TGTGCCAGCAGTTTCGTCAGGGCAGGCGCCTACGAGCAGTACTTC. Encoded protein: CASSFVRAGAYEQYF.

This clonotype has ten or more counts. CDR3 DNA sequence: TGTGCCAGCAGTTTACTGGGACTAGCGGCCTCCGGGCAGTTCTTC. It codes for CASSLLGLAASGQFF. V is TRBV12-3 or TRBV12-4 and J is TRBJ2-1, with 11 bases that match TRBD2. The CDR3 runs 15 residues. With 2 bases clipped from V and 12 bases from J, the junction kept 9 bases outside the gene matches.

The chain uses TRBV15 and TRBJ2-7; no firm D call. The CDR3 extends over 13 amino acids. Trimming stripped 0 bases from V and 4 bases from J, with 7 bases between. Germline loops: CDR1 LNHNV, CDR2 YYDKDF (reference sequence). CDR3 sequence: CATSRELAYEQYF. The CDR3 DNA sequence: TGTGCCACCAGCAGAGAGTTGGCTTACGAGCAGTACTTC.

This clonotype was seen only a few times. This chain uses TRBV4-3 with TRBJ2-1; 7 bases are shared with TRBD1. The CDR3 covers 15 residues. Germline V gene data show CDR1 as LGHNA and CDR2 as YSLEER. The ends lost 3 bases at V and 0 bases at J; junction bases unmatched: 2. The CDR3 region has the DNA TGCGCCAGCAGCCACGACAGGGACTCCTACAATGAGCAGTTCTTC. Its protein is CASSHDRDSYNEQFF.

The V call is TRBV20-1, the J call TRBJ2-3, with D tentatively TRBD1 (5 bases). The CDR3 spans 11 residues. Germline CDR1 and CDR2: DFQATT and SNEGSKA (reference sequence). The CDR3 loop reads CIIAGKDTQYF. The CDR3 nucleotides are TGCATAATCGCAGGGAAAGATACGCAGTATTTT.

In nucleotides, the CDR3 is TGTGCCAGCAGCCGACCAGGGAGCGTGTCCTCCTACAATGAGCAGTTCTTC. Encoded protein: CASSRPGSVSSYNEQFF. The J gene is TRBJ2-1, the V gene TRBV7-2, with D perhaps assigned TRBD1 or TRBD2 (5 bases each). Germline V CDR1 and CDR2: SGHTA, FQGNSA. This CDR3 comprises 17 residues. V was clipped by 5 bases and J by 0 bases, with 17 bases between them.

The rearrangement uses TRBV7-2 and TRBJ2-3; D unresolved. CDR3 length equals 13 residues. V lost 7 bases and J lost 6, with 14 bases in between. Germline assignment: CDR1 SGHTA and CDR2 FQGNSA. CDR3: CASTLLQADTQYF. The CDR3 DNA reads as TGTGCCAGCACCCTACTGCAGGCGGATACGCAGTATTTT.

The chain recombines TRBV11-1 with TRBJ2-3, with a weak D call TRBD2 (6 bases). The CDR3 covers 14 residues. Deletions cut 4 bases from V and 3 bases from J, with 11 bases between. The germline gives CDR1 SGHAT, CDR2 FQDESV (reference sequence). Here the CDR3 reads CASSSEGITDTQYF. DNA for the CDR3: TGTGCCAGCAGCTCGGAGGGAATTACAGATACGCAGTATTTT.

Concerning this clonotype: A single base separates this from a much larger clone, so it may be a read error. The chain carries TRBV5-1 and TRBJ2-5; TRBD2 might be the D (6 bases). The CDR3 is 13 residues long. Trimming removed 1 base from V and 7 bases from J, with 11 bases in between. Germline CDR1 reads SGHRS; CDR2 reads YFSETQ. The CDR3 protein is CASSLFPGGTQYF. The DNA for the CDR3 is TGCGCCAGCAGCTTGTTCCCCGGGGGGACCCAGTACTTC.

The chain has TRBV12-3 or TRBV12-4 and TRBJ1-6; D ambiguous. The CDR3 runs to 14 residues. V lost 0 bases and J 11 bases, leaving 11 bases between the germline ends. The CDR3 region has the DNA TGTGCCAGCAGTTTAGCCGCCGGGTCAACACCCCTCCACTTT. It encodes CASSLAAGSTPLHF.

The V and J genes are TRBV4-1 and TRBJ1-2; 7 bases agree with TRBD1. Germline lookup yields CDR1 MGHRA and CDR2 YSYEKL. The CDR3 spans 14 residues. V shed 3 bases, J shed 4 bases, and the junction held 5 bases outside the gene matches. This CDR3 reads CASSQTDRAYGYTF. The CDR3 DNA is TGCGCCAGCAGCCAGACTGACAGGGCCTATGGCTACACCTTC.

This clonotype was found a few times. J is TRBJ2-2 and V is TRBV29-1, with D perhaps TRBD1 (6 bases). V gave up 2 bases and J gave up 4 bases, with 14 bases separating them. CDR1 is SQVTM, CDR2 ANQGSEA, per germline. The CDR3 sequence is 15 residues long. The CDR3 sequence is CSVESSGRGTGELFF. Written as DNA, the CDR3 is TGCAGCGTTGAATCCTCGGGCAGGGGCACCGGGGAGCTGTTTTTT.

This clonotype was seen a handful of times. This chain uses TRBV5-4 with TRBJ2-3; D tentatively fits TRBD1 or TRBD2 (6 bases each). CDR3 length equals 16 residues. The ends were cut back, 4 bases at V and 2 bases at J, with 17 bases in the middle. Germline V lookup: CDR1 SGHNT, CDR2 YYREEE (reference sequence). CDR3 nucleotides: TGTGCCAGCAGCCCGCTTCTGGGGGGCGTCACAGATACGCAGTATTTT. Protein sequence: CASSPLLGGVTDTQYF. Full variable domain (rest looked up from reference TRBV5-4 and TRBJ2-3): ETGVTQSPTHLIKTRGQQVTLRCSSQSGHNTVSWYQQALGQGPQFIFQYYREEENGRGNFPPRFSGLQFPNYSSELNVNALELDDSALYLCASSPLLGGVTDTQYFGPGTRLTVL.